One and the same sample provided the 29 T cell receptor beta chains below, sequenced in a study of T cells in Graves' hyperthyroidism and ophthalmopathy (dated by TCRdb to 2018 to 2020). Receptor amplification or capture employed multiplex PCR. This sample was sequenced with an Illumina HiSeq 2000. The TCR beta CDR3 regions were amplified from RNA transcripts. The TCR CDR3 was subjected to a first round of RT-PCR using the HTBI primer set and the Qiagen OneStep RT-PCR kit. In-frame beta chains were kept once TCRdb had trimmed the public reads at Q25 with fastp and called clones with MiXCR. Every distinct CDR3 protein forms one entry, paired with its most common genes and DNA. The sample has some 600,000 distinct CDR3 sequences on record, around 14% of them singletons. The top ten hold less than 6% of the sample. What was sequenced was blood. The receptors derive from a woman aged 30 to 39 with Graves' hyperthyroidism that later progressed to Graves' ophthalmopathy.

This clonotype was observed many times. V usage is TRBV12-3 or TRBV12-4 and J usage is TRBJ2-3; TRBD2 aligns across 15 bases. V dropped 6 bases and J dropped 4; count of bases not matched to a gene: 14. The CDR3 is made up of 19 amino acids. CDR3 sequence reads: CASSWGLAGGGRGADTQYF. The CDR3 bases are TGTGCCAGCAGCTGGGGACTAGCGGGAGGCGGCCGTGGTGCAGATACGCAGTATTTT.

This clonotype appeared many times. V usage is TRBV6-2 or TRBV6-3 and J usage is TRBJ1-5; 7 nucleotides match TRBD1. The CDR3 spans 15 residues. V shed 2 bases, J shed 4 bases, and the junction held 5 bases outside the gene matches. Germline CDR1 reads MNHEY; CDR2 reads SVGEGT. The CDR3, as DNA: TGTGCCAGCAGTTACGCTGACAGGGAAAATCAGCCCCAGCATTTT. Translated, it gives CASSYADRENQPQHF.

This clonotype was detected ten times or more. CDR3 nucleotides: TGTGCCAGCAGTCCCGGACTAGCGGGAGAAAGTTTAGGGGAGCTGTTTTTT. This gives the protein CASSPGLAGESLGELFF. The chain is built from TRBV28 and TRBJ2-2, with 13 bases matching TRBD2. The CDR3 is 17 amino acids. V shed 5 bases and J 8 bases; nucleotides not matched to a gene: 11. Germline CDR1 MDHEN, CDR2 SYDVKM.

This clonotype was counted ten times or more. V and J are TRBV11-3 and TRBJ2-3; tentatively, D is TRBD2 (6 bases). This CDR3 is built from 14 residues. Trimming took 5 bases from V and 3 from J, leaving 12 bases between them. CDR1 SGHNT and CDR2 YENEEA come from the germline V gene. CDR3 loop: CASSLVGGTDTQYF. In DNA form, the CDR3 reads TGTGCCAGCAGCCTCGTCGGGGGAACAGATACGCAGTATTTT.

This clonotype was picked up many times. This chain links TRBV2 with TRBJ1-1; possible D gene TRBD1, 5 bases. Germline loops: CDR1 SNHLY, CDR2 FYNNEI. Deletions cut 9 bases from V and 0 bases from J, with 8 bases between. The CDR3 extends over 12 amino acids. The chain's CDR3 is CARGDLNTEAFF. The CDR3, as DNA: TGTGCCAGAGGGGACCTGAACACTGAAGCTTTCTTT. Combining the CDR3 with reference TRBV2 and TRBJ1-1 gives the whole variable domain EPEVTQTPSHQVTQMGQEVILRCVPISNHLYFYWYRQILGQKVEFLVSFYNNEISEKSEIFDDQFSVERPDGSNFTLKIRSTKLEDSAMYFCARGDLNTEAFFGQGTRLTVV.

With regard to this clonotype: Possible read error: a much larger clone is one base away. This CDR3 is CASVLLQGDPSYEQYF. CDR3 in DNA: TGTGCTAGTGTCCTCTTACAGGGAGACCCATCCTACGAGCAGTACTTC. The rearrangement joins TRBV12-5 to TRBJ2-7, with TRBD1 as a possible D gene (6 bases). The CDR3 sequence is 16 residues long. V was clipped by 7 bases and J by 1 base, with 20 bases between them. CDR1 LGHNT and CDR2 FRNRAP come from the germline V gene.

This clonotype turned up a few times. The chain joins TRBV19 to TRBJ1-5; D gene unclear. Trimming took 4 bases from V and 3 from J, leaving 13 bases between them. Germline lookup yields CDR1 LNHDA and CDR2 SQIVND (reference sequence). The CDR3 runs 15 residues. Here the CDR3 DNA reads TGTGCCAGTAGTAGGGAAGGGCTCCCCAATCAGCCCCAGCATTTT. Amino acids: CASSREGLPNQPQHF.

There are many counts of this clonotype. The rearrangement links TRBV10-3 to TRBJ2-3; D might be TRBD2 (5 bases). Germline CDR1 and CDR2: ENHRY and SYGVKD. With 6 bases removed from V and 2 bases from J, the gap between germline ends came to 9 bases. The CDR3 extends over 13 amino acids. The CDR3 DNA is TGTGCCATCAGCCCCCGGGACACAGATACGCAGTATTTT. Translated: CAISPRDTDTQYF.

The V and J genes are TRBV29-1 and TRBJ1-1, with D uncertain. Looked up from germline, CDR1 is SQVTM and CDR2 is ANQGSEA. The CDR3 spans 13 residues. Trimming took off 0 bases at V and 5 bases at J, with 10 bases between the two ends. The CDR3: CSVEDKGGTEAFF. The CDR3 DNA sequence: TGCAGCGTTGAAGATAAGGGAGGGACTGAAGCTTTCTTT.

In this sample, this clonotype turned up many times. The chain couples TRBV2 to TRBJ2-1; 11 bases line up with TRBD2. Germline V gene data show CDR1 as SNHLY and CDR2 as FYNNEI. Trimming at V came to 7 bases and at J to 4 bases, leaving 6 bases not matched to a gene. This CDR3 has 15 amino acids. The CDR3 loop reads CASKPGLAVYNEQFF. The CDR3 DNA is TGTGCCAGCAAACCGGGACTAGCGGTATACAATGAGCAGTTCTTC. Combining the CDR3 with reference TRBV2 and TRBJ2-1 gives the whole variable domain EPEVTQTPSHQVTQMGQEVILRCVPISNHLYFYWYRQILGQKVEFLVSFYNNEISEKSEIFDDQFSVERPDGSNFTLKIRSTKLEDSAMYFCASKPGLAVYNEQFFGPGTRLTVL.

This clonotype has more than one count but fewer than ten. The gene calls are TRBV7-3 and TRBJ2-1; D unresolved. V was cut by 5 bases and J by 3 bases, with 11 bases left in between. Germline lookup yields CDR1 SGHTA and CDR2 FQGTGA. The CDR3 has 14 residues. CDR3 nucleotide sequence: TGTGCCAGCAGCCCCGGCAGAAACTACAATGAGCAGTTCTTC. Its protein product is CASSPGRNYNEQFF.

This clonotype has ten or more counts. This chain joins TRBV7-2 and TRBJ2-1, with D hard to call. Trimming cost V 1 base and J 8 bases, with 12 bases left between them. The CDR3 consists of 14 residues. CDR1 SGHTA and CDR2 FQGNSA come from the germline V gene. CDR3 coding DNA: TGTGCCAGCAGCTTAGGGCGGTTTTTGGATGAGCAGTTCTTC. It specifies CASSLGRFLDEQFF.

This clonotype was recorded a few times. V and J are TRBV7-9 and TRBJ2-7; either TRBD1 or TRBD2 may fit D (5 bases each). V was clipped by 8 bases and J by 3 bases, with 17 bases between them. Per the germline V gene, CDR1 is SEHNR and CDR2 is FQNEAQ (reference sequence). There are 14 residues in the CDR3. CDR3: CASGSTGRDYEQYF. DNA of the CDR3: TGTGCCAGCGGCTCAACGGGGCGAGACTACGAGCAGTACTTC. Combining the CDR3 with reference TRBV7-9 and TRBJ2-7 gives the whole variable domain DTGVSQNPRHKITKRGQNVTFRCDPISEHNRLYWYRQTLGQGPEFLTYFQNEAQLEKSRLLSDRFSAERPKGSFSTLEIQRTEQGDSAMYLCASGSTGRDYEQYFGPGTRLTVT.

For this clonotype: This may stem from a read error, because a much larger clone lies one nucleotide away. The J gene is TRBJ2-1, the V gene TRBV3-1, with D unresolved. CDR1 and CDR2 from the germline V gene are LGHDT and YNNKEL (reference sequence). The CDR3 is 14 amino acids. CDR3: CASSQEWSYNEQSF. The CDR3, as DNA: TGTGCCAGCAGCCAAGAGTGGAGTTACAATGAGCAGTCCTTC.

This clonotype came up many times. The chain uses TRBV27 and TRBJ1-1; 8 nucleotides align to TRBD1. J gave up 4 bases and V 7 bases, and 11 bases lay outside the gene matches. This CDR3 is 15 amino acids long. Germline V gene sequence: CDR1 MNHEY, CDR2 SMNVEV (reference sequence). The CDR3 sequence is CASTRAGGAVTEAFF. The CDR3 nucleotides are TGTGCCAGCACGAGGGCAGGGGGCGCCGTCACTGAAGCTTTCTTT.

The J gene is TRBJ2-1, the V gene TRBV12-3 or TRBV12-4; TRBD2 matches at 11 bases. The CDR3 is 14 amino acids. With 5 bases clipped from V and 10 bases from J, the junction kept 7 bases outside the gene matches. DNA for the CDR3: TGTGCCAGCAGTCAAACTAGCGGGGGAACAGAGCAGTTCTTC. Translated, it gives CASSQTSGGTEQFF.

This clonotype was counted many times. V usage is TRBV28 and J usage is TRBJ1-6; D not resolved. V dropped 6 bases and J dropped 12 bases, with 21 bases sitting between them. Germline CDR1 MDHEN, CDR2 SYDVKM. The CDR3 covers 15 residues. The CDR3, as DNA: TGTGCCAGCAGCCACGACGGGATAAGAGGCCTACCCCTCCACTTT. Translated: CASSHDGIRGLPLHF. The whole variable domain, remainder taken from reference TRBV28 and TRBJ1-6, is DVKVTQSSRYLVKRTGEKVFLECVQDMDHENMFWYRQDPGLGLRLIYFSYDVKMKEKGDIPEGYSVSREKKERFSLILESASTNQTSMYLCASSHDGIRGLPLHFGNGTRLTVT.

This chain uses TRBV11-3 with TRBJ2-7; 7 positions agree with TRBD1. Unmatched junction bases numbered 10, after V lost 6 bases and J lost 2 bases. Germline V gives CDR1 SGHNT, CDR2 YENEEA. The CDR3 loop spans 15 amino acids. The CDR3 region has the DNA TGTGCCAGCAGTCCTCAGAGAGGGGGCCCCTACGAGCAGTACTTC. The encoded protein is CASSPQRGGPYEQYF.

This clonotype was detected ten times or more. This chain links TRBV7-9 with TRBJ2-7; TRBD1 matches at 9 bases. V dropped 10 bases and J dropped 5; count of bases not matched to a gene: 6. Germline V gene lookup returns CDR1 SEHNR and CDR2 FQNEAQ (reference sequence). The CDR3 sequence is 12 residues long. CDR3 sequence (DNA): TGTGCCATACAGGGGGCGGGCAACGAGCAGTACTTC. It translates to CAIQGAGNEQYF.

The chain joins TRBV12-3 or TRBV12-4 to TRBJ1-4; D is perhaps TRBD1 (5 bases). The CDR3 is made up of 18 amino acids. Trimming removed 6 bases from V and 0 bases from J, with 20 bases in between. The CDR3 loop is CASSGSGGDGSTNEKLFF. The DNA of the CDR3 is TGTGCCAGCAGCGGATCCGGAGGGGACGGTTCAACTAATGAAAAACTGTTTTTT.

The CDR3 region is CASSLGGKSYGYTF. The DNA for the CDR3 is TGCGCCAGCAGCTTGGGGGGGAAATCCTATGGCTACACCTTC. This chain uses TRBV5-1 with TRBJ1-2; D may be TRBD1 (5 bases). This CDR3 has 14 amino acids. The germline gives CDR1 SGHRS, CDR2 YFSETQ. Trimming removed 0 bases at V and 4 bases at J, with 10 bases between.

This clonotype has only a few counts. V gene TRBV19 combines with J gene TRBJ2-1, with 8 bases that match TRBD2. Trimming removed 6 bases from V and 0 bases from J; junction bases left unmatched: 7. The CDR3 runs 16 residues. In germline, CDR1 is LNHDA, CDR2 SQIVND (reference sequence). The CDR3 loop is CASRGGSGTSYNEQFF. CDR3 DNA sequence: TGTGCCAGTAGAGGGGGTAGCGGGACCTCCTACAATGAGCAGTTCTTC.

The V gene is TRBV19, the J gene TRBJ2-7, with 8 positions matching TRBD2. Germline assignment: CDR1 LNHDA and CDR2 SQIVND (reference sequence). CDR3 size: 13 residues. Trimming removed 3 bases from V and 3 bases from J; junction bases left unmatched: 1. CDR3 sequence (DNA): TGTGCCAGTAGTATTACTAGCGGCTACGAGCAGTACTTC. This translates into CASSITSGYEQYF.

This clonotype was picked up many times. The chain couples TRBV20-1 to TRBJ2-2; perhaps TRBD2 as D (5 bases). This CDR3 region has 15 residues. Trimming removed 0 bases at V and 4 bases at J, with 12 bases between. The germline V gene encodes CDR1 DFQATT and CDR2 SNEGSKA (reference sequence). The CDR3 bases are TGCAGTGCTAGAGATCTCCGCGGAGGCACCGGGGAGCTGTTTTTT. It encodes CSARDLRGGTGELFF.

This clonotype was observed many times. The chain carries TRBV19 and TRBJ2-2, with D maybe TRBD1 (6 bases). Germline V gene data show CDR1 as LNHDA and CDR2 as SQIVND (reference sequence). Trimming shortened V by 3 bases and J by 0 bases, and 8 bases separated the two germline ends. The CDR3 extends over 15 amino acids. The CDR3 region has the DNA TGTGCCAGTAGTATTGGACAGTCGAACACCGGGGAGCTGTTTTTT. Translation gives CASSIGQSNTGELFF.

This clonotype was detected ten times or more. The chain employs TRBV5-6 and TRBJ2-5; TRBD2 agrees at 8 bases. J was trimmed by 4 bases and V by 0 bases; bases with no gene match: 5. CDR3 length: 15 amino acids. Per the germline V gene, CDR1 is SGHDT and CDR2 is YYEEEE. The CDR3 region is CASSLETGGGETQYF. As DNA, the CDR3 is TGTGCCAGCAGCTTGGAAACGGGAGGGGGAGAGACCCAGTACTTC.

This clonotype was seen many times. This chain connects TRBV12-3 or TRBV12-4 to TRBJ1-1, with D uncertain. V lost 1 base and J 4 bases, leaving 10 bases between the germline ends. The length of the CDR3 is 14 residues. The CDR3 coding sequence is TGTGCCAGCAGTTTAGAGTCGACAAGCACTGAAGCTTTCTTT. This gives the protein CASSLESTSTEAFF.

This clonotype came up many times. CDR3 DNA: TGTGCCAGTGCCGGCCCCGGGTCTGGGGCCAACGTCCTGACTTTC. It translates to CASAGPGSGANVLTF. V is TRBV2 and J is TRBJ2-6; the D is unclear. The CDR3 sequence is 15 residues long. The germline CDR1 and CDR2 sequences are SNHLY and FYNNEI. Trimming took off 9 bases at V and 1 base at J, with 13 bases between the two ends.

V is TRBV19 and J is TRBJ2-1; D is tentatively TRBD1 or TRBD2 (6 bases each). Trimming pared 8 bases from V and 3 bases from J, leaving 20 bases between. Germline V lookup: CDR1 LNHDA, CDR2 SQIVND (reference sequence). The CDR3 runs to 16 residues. The CDR3 sequence is CASGGGKTGDYNEQFF. The CDR3 coding sequence is TGTGCCAGTGGAGGGGGGAAGACAGGAGACTACAATGAGCAGTTCTTC. The entire variable domain, with the rest obtained from reference TRBV19 and TRBJ2-1, is as follows: DGGITQSPKYLFRKEGQNVTLSCEQNLNHDAMYWYRQDPGQGLRLIYYSQIVNDFQKGDIAEGYSVSREKKESFPLTVTSAQKNPTAFYLCASGGGKTGDYNEQFFGPGTRLTVL.